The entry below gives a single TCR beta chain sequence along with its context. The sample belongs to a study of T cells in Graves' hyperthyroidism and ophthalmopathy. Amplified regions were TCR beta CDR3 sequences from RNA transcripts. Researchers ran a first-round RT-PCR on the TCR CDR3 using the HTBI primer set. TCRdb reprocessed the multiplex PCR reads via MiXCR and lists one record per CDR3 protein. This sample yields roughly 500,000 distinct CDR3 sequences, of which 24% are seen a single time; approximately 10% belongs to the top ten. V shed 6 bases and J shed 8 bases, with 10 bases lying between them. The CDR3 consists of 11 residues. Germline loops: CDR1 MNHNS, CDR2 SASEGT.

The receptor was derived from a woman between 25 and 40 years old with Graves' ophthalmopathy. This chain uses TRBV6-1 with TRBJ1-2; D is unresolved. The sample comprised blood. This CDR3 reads CASRVVEGYTF. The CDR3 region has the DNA TGTGCCAGCAGGGTAGTGGAAGGCTACACCTTC.